This T cell receptor (beta chain) was recorded in a study of OX40 agonist ivuxolimab in advanced cancers. Regarding the study as a whole: There were, on average, more expanded clones in CD8+ T cells than in CD4+.

The assay was immunoSEQ multiplex PCR, and TCRdb's table has in-frame clones only and misses some. The sample has some 50,000 clones, 75% to 85% seen once; the top ten hold nearly 0.7%. Comment on this clone: Its antigen is not identified.

This material consisted of CD4+ or CD8+ T cells sorted from blood, taken in a trial of the OX40 agonist ivuxolimab. The origin of this receptor is an adult with an advanced solid tumor such as melanoma, head and neck, liver or kidney cancer.

The CDR3, as DNA: TGTGCCAGTCTCGTGGGGGGCACATCCTACGAGCAGTACTTC. The encoded protein is CASLVGGTSYEQYF. The rearrangement uses TRBV5-8 and TRBJ2-7; D possibly uses TRBD1 or TRBD2 (6 bases each). CDR1 is SGHTS and CDR2 is YDEGEE in the germline V gene. The CDR3 covers 14 residues. V dropped 8 bases and J dropped 1 base, with 16 bases sitting between them.